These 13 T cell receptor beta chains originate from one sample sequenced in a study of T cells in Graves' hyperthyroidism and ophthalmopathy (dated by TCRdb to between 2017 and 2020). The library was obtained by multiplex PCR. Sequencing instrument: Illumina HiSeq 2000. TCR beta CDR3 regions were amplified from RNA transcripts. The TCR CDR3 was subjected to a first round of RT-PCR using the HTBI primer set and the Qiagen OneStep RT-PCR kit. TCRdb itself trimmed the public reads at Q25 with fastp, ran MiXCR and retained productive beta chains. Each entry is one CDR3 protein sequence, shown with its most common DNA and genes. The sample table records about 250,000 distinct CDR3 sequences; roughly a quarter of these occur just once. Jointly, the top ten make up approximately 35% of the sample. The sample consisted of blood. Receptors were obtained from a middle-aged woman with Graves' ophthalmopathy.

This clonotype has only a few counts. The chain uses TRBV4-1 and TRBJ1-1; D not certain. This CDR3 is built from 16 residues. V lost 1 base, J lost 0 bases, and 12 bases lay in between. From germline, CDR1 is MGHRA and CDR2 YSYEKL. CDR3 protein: CASSQVIIIMNTEAFF. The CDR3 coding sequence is TGCGCCAGCAGCCAAGTAATAATAATCATGAACACTGAAGCTTTCTTT.

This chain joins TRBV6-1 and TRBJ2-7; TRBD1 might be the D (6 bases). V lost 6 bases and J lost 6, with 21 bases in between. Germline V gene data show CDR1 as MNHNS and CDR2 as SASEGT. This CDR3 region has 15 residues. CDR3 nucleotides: TGTGCCAGCAGGGAGCTGTCCGGGATACAGGGCGAGCAGTACTTC. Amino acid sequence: CASRELSGIQGEQYF.

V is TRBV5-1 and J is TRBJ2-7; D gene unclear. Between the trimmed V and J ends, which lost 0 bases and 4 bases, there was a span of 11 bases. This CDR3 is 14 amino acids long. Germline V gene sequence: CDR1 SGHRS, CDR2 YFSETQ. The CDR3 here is CASSLEGCRYEQYF. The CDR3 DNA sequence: TGCGCCAGCAGCTTGGAAGGTTGCAGGTACGAGCAGTACTTC.

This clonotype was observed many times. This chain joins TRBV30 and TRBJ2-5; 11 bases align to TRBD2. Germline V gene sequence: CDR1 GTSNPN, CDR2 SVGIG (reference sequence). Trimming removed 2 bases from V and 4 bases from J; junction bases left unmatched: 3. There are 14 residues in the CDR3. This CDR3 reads CAWSPLAGGETQYF. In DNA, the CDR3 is TGTGCCTGGAGTCCTCTAGCGGGAGGAGAGACCCAGTACTTC.

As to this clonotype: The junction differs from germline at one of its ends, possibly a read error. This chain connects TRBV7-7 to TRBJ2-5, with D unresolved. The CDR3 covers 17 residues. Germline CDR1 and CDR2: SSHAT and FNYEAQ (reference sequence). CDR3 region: CASSLVRTNNAQETQYF. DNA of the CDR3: TGTGCTAGCAGCTTAGTTCGCACTAACAACGCCCAGGAGACCCAGTACTTC.

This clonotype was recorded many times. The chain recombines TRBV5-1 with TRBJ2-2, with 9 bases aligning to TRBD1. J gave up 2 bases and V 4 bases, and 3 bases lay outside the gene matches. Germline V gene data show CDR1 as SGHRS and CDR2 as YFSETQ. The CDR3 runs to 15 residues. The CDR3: CASSRDRENTGELFF. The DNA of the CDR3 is TGCGCCAGCAGCCGGGACAGGGAAAACACCGGGGAGCTGTTTTTT. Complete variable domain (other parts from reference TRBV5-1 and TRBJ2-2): KAGVTQTPRYLIKTRGQQVTLSCSPISGHRSVSWYQQTPGQGLQFLFEYFSETQRNKGNFPGRFSGRQFSNSRSEMNVSTLELGDSALYLCASSRDRENTGELFFGEGSRLTVL.

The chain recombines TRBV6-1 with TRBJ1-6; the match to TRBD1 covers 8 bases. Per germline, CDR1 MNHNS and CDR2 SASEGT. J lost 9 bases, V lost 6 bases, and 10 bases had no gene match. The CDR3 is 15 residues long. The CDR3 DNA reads TGTGCCAGCAGACCCCTCGACAGGGGAGGTTCACCCCTCCACTTT. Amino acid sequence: CASRPLDRGGSPLHF.

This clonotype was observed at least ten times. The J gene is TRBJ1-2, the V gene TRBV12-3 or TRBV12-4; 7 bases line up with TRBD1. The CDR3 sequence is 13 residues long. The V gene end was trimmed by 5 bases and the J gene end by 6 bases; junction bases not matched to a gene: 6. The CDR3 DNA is TGTGCCAGCAGTCAGACAGGGAGGGATGGCTACACCTTC. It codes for CASSQTGRDGYTF.

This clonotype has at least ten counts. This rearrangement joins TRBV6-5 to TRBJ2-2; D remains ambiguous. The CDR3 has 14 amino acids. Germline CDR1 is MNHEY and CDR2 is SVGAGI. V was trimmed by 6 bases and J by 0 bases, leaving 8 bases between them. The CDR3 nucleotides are TGTGCCAGCAGGAGGAACACGAACACCGGGGAGCTGTTTTTT. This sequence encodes CASRRNTNTGELFF.

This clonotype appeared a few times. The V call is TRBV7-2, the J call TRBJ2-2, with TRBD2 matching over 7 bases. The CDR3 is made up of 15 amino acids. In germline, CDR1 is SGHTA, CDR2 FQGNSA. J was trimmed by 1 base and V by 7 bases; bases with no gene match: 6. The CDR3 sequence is CASNKGLENTGELFF. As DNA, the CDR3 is TGTGCCAGCAACAAAGGACTAGAGAACACCGGGGAGCTGTTTTTT.

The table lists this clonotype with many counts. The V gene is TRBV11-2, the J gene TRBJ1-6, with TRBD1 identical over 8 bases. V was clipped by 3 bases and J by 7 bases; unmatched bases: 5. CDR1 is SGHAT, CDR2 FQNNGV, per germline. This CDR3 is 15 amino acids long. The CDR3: CASSFGQGRNSPLHF. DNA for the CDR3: TGTGCCAGCAGCTTTGGACAGGGTAGAAATTCACCCCTCCACTTT.

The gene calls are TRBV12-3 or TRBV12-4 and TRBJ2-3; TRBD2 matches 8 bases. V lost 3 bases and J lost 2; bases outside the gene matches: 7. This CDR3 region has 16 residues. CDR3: CASSFGSGNPTDTQYF. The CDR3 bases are TGTGCCAGCAGTTTCGGTAGCGGGAACCCCACAGATACGCAGTATTTT.

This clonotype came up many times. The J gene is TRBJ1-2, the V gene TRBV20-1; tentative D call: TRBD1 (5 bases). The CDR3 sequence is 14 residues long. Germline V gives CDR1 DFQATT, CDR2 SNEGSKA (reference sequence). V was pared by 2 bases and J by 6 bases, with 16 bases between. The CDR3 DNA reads TGCAGTGCTAGAACGGGGAGGGGACGAGATGGCTACACCTTC. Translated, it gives CSARTGRGRDGYTF.